The 11 T cell receptor beta chains listed next were all sequenced from one sample in a study of somatic mutations in cytotoxic T cells in rheumatoid arthritis. Clones were read by immunoSEQ multiplex PCR, and TCRdb kept only the in-frame ones, dropping some. In the table there are 20,000 to 25,000 clones, roughly 80% of which are singletons. Sequencing was done on a sample of CD8+ T cells sorted from blood. The receptors here all came from an adult with rheumatoid arthritis.

This clone was detected a few times. The J gene is TRBJ1-1, the V gene TRBV5-6; possible D gene TRBD1, 5 bases. V was cut by 4 bases and J by 0 bases, with 16 bases left in between. Germline assignment: CDR1 SGHDT and CDR2 YYEEEE. This CDR3 has 16 residues. CDR3 in amino acids: CASSMTASGLNTEAFF. DNA for the CDR3: TGTGCCAGCAGCATGACAGCATCGGGGTTGAACACTGAAGCTTTCTTT.

V usage is TRBV6-5 and J usage is TRBJ1-5; D not resolved. The CDR3 totals 14 residues. Trimming removed 0 bases from V and 7 bases from J, with 10 bases in between. CDR1 is MNHEY and CDR2 is SVGAGI in the germline V gene. CDR3 sequence (DNA): TGTGCCAGCAGTTACTCGACCGGGGAGCAGCCCCAGCATTTT. It codes for CASSYSTGEQPQHF.

The rearrangement links TRBV27 to TRBJ2-5, with D possibly TRBD2 on 6 matching bases. The V end was cut by 5 bases, the J end by 4 bases, with 17 bases between. CDR3 length equals 15 residues. Germline V gene data show CDR1 as MNHEY and CDR2 as SMNVEV (reference sequence). The CDR3 is CASSTPVGGVETQYF. The CDR3 DNA follows: TGTGCCAGCAGTACGCCTGTGGGGGGAGTAGAGACCCAGTACTTC.

The chain has TRBV15 and TRBJ2-3; 7 bases align to TRBD2. Germline values: CDR1 LNHNV, CDR2 YYDKDF (reference sequence). J gave up 4 bases and V 1 base, and 8 bases lay outside the gene matches. The CDR3 totals 16 residues. This chain's CDR3 is CATSRVAGGGSDTQYF. The CDR3 coding sequence is TGTGCCACCAGCAGAGTTGCGGGCGGGGGTTCAGATACGCAGTATTTT.

The rearrangement links TRBV15 to TRBJ1-3; a weak D match, TRBD1 (6 bases). Germline V gene data show CDR1 as LNHNV and CDR2 as YYDKDF (reference sequence). Trimming removed 6 bases at V and 5 bases at J, with 14 bases between. CDR3 length: 14 residues. The CDR3, as DNA: TGTGCCACCAGGATGGAGGGGGAAAGAAACACCATATATTTT. As protein: CATRMEGERNTIYF.

As to this clone: At the DNA level, this CDR3 is encoded by other sequences in the same sample as well. The chain carries TRBV7-9 and TRBJ2-7; D gene uncertain. The CDR3 length is 14 residues. V was pared by 2 bases and J by 0 bases, with 8 bases between. CDR1 SEHNR and CDR2 FQNEAQ come from the germline V gene (reference sequence). The CDR3 DNA reads as TGTGCCAGCAGCTTATCCTACCGCTCCTACGAGCAGTACTTC. This translates into CASSLSYRSYEQYF. Full variable domain (rest looked up from reference TRBV7-9 and TRBJ2-7): DTGVSQNPRHKITKRGQNVTFRCDPISEHNRLYWYRQTLGQGPEFLTYFQNEAQLEKSRLLSDRFSAERPKGSFSTLEIQRTEQGDSAMYLCASSLSYRSYEQYFGPGTRLTVT.

V gene TRBV7-3 combines with J gene TRBJ2-7, with 9 bases fitting TRBD2. The CDR3 runs 15 residues. The V gene end was trimmed by 2 bases and the J gene end by 3 bases; junction bases not matched to a gene: 5. CDR1 is SGHTA and CDR2 is FQGTGA in the germline V gene. The CDR3 here is CASSLGGGGLYEQYF. CDR3 nucleotides: TGTGCCAGCAGCTTAGGCGGGGGGGGTCTCTACGAGCAGTACTTC.

This clone was counted once. This chain uses TRBV2 with TRBJ1-6; D is perhaps TRBD1 (6 bases). CDR3 length: 16 amino acids. CDR1 is SNHLY and CDR2 is FYNNEI in the germline V gene. Trimming shortened V by 8 bases and J by 7 bases, and 21 bases separated the two germline ends. The chain's CDR3 is CASEGGGAVRNSPLHF. CDR3 DNA: TGTGCCAGCGAAGGAGGGGGGGCGGTTCGGAATTCACCCCTCCACTTT.

The chain uses TRBV4-3 and TRBJ2-1; D remains unclear. The CDR3 is 14 amino acids. CDR1 LGHNA and CDR2 YSLEER come from the germline V gene. V was trimmed by 0 bases and J by 3 bases, leaving 6 bases between them. In DNA, the CDR3 is TGCGCCAGCAGCCAAGATCGATTCTACAATGAGCAGTTCTTC. Encoded protein: CASSQDRFYNEQFF.

The chain uses TRBV27 and TRBJ2-3, with D possibly called TRBD1 or TRBD2 (5 bases each). Germline V gene data show CDR1 as MNHEY and CDR2 as SMNVEV (reference sequence). The CDR3 spans 14 residues. V lost 2 bases, J lost 2 bases, and 8 bases lay in between. CDR3 in amino acids: CASSLKGTTDTQYF. In DNA, the CDR3 is TGTGCCAGCAGTTTAAAAGGGACCACAGATACGCAGTATTTT.

CDR3 protein: CASSPEQTVGSGNTIYF. CDR3 DNA sequence: TGCGCCAGCAGCCCAGAACAGACGGTGGGCTCTGGAAACACCATATATTTT. The rearrangement uses TRBV4-3 and TRBJ1-3; D gene ambiguous. The CDR3 is made up of 17 amino acids. V shed 4 bases and J shed 0 bases, with 16 bases lying between them. The germline gives CDR1 LGHNA, CDR2 YSLEER.